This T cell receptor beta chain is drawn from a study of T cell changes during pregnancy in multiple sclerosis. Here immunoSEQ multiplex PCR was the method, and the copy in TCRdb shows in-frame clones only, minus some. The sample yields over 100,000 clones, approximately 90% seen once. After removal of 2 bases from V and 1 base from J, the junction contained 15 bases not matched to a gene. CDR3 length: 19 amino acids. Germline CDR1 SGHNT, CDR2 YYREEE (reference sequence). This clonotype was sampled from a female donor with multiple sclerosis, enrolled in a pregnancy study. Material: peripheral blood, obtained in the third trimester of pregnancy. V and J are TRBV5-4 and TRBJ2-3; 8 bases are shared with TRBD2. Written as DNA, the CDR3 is TGTGCCAGCAGCTTCCTCCGGGGGCGGGAGGACGGAGGCACAGATACGCAGTATTTT. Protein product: CASSFLRGREDGGTDTQYF.